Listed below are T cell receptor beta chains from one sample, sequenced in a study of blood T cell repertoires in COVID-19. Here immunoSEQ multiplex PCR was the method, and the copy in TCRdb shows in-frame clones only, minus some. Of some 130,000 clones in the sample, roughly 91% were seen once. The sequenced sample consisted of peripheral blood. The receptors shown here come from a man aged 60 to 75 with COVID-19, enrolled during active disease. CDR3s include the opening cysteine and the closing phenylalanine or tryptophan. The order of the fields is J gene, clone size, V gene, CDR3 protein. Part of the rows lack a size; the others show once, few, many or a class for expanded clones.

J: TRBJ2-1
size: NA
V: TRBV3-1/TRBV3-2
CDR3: CASSQGQKYNEQFF

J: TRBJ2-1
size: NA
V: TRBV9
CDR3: CASSVAGGPYNEQFF

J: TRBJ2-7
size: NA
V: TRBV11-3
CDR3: CASSLDRGREQYF

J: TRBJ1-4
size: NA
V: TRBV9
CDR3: CASSAGQGTSNEKLFF

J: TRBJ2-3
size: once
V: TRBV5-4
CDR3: CASRRTGSTDTQYF

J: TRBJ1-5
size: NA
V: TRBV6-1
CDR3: CASSEALRPQHF

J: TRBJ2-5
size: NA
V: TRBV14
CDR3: CASSQDLRLPGGRQETQYF

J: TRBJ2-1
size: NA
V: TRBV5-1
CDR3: CASRASGTGDNEQFF

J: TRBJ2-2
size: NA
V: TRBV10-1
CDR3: CASSVLAGPGGGELFF

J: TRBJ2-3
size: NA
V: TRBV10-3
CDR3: CAISEPGTDTQYF

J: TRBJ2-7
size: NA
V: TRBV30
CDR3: CAWSVSLGEQYF